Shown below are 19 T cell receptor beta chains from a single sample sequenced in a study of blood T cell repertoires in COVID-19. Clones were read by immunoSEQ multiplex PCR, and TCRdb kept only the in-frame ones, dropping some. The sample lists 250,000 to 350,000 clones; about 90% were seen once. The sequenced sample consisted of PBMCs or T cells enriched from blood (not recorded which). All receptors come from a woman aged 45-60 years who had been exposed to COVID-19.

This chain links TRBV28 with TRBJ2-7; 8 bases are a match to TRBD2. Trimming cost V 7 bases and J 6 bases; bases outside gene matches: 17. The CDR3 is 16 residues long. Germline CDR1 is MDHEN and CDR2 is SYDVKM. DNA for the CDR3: TGTGCCAGCATAGAAAGCGGGGGCTCGATTTCTGGCGAGCAGTACTTC. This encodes CASIESGGSISGEQYF.

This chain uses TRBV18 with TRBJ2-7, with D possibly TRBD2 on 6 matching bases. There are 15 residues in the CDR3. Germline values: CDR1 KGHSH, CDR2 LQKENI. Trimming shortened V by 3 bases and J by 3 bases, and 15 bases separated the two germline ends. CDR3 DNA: TGTGCCAGCTCACCGAGCGGCGGGACGGACTACGAGCAGTACTTC. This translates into CASSPSGGTDYEQYF.

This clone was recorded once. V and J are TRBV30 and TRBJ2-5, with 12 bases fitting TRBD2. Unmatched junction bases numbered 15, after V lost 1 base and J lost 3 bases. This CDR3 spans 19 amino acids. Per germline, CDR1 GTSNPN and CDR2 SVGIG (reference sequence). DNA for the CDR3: TGTGCCTGGAGTGCCGCCCTGACTAGCGGGGGAGGTAGGAAAGAGACCCAGTACTTC. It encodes CAWSAALTSGGGRKETQYF.

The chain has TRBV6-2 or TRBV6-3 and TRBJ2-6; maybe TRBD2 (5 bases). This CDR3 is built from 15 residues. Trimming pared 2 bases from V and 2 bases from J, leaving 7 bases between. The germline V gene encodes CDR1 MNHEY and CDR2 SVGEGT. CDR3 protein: CASSYARAGANVLTF. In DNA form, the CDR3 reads TGTGCCAGCAGTTACGCGAGGGCTGGGGCCAACGTCCTGACTTTC.

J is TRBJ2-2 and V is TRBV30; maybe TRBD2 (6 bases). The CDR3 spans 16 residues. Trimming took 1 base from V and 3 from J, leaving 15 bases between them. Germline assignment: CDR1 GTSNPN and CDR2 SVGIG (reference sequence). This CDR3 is CAWSALGGPDTGELFF. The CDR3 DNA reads TGTGCCTGGAGTGCTTTAGGAGGGCCGGACACCGGGGAGCTGTTTTTT. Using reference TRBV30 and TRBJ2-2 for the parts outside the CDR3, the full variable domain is SQTIHQWPATLVQPVGSPLSLECTVEGTSNPNLYWYRQAAGRGLQLLFYSVGIGQISSEVPQNLSASRPQDRQFILSSKKLLLSDSGFYLCAWSALGGPDTGELFFGEGSRLTVL.

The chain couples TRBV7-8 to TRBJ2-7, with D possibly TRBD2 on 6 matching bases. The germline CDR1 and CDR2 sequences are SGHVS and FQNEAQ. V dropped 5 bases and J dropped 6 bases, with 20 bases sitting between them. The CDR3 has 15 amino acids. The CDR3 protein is CASSKTRDSGSEQYF. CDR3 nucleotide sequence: TGTGCCAGCAGCAAGACCCGGGACTCCGGCTCCGAGCAGTACTTC.

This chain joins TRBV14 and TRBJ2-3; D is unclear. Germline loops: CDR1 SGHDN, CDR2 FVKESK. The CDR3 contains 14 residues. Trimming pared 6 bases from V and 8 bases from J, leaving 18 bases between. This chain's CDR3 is CASSQPLTHRTQYF. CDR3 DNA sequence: TGTGCCAGCAGTCAACCCTTGACTCATCGTACGCAGTATTTT.

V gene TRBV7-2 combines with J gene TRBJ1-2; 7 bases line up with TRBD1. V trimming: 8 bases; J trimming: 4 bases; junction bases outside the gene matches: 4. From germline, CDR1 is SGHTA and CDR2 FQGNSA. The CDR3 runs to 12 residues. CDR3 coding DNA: TGTGCCAGCCGGGACAGCTTCTATGGCTACACCTTC. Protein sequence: CASRDSFYGYTF.

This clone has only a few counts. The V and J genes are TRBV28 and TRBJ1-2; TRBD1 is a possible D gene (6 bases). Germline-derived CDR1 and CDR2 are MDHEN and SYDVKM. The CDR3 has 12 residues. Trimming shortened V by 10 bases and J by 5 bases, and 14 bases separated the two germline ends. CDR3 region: CATQGTFYGYTF. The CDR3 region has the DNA TGTGCCACCCAGGGGACCTTTTATGGCTACACCTTC.

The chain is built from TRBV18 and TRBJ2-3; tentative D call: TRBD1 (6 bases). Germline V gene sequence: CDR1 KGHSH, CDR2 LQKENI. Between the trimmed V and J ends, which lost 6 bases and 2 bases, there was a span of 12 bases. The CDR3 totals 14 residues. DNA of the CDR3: TGTGCCAGCTCGTGGGGGCGGAACACAGATACGCAGTATTTT. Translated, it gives CASSWGRNTDTQYF.

CDR3 bases: TGTGCCAGCAGCTTCCCCGGGAGGGGCACTGAAGCTTTCTTT. This gives the protein CASSFPGRGTEAFF. V gene TRBV7-2 combines with J gene TRBJ1-1, with a tentative D call TRBD1 (5 bases). Trimming pared 3 bases from V and 4 bases from J, leaving 12 bases between. The CDR3 sequence is 14 residues long. Germline assignment: CDR1 SGHTA and CDR2 FQGNSA.

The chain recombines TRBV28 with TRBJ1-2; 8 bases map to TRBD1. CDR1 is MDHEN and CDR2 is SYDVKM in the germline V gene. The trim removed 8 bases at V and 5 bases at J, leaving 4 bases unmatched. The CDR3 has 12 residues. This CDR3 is CASYRGGYGYTF. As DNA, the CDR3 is TGTGCCAGCTACAGGGGGGGATATGGCTACACCTTC.

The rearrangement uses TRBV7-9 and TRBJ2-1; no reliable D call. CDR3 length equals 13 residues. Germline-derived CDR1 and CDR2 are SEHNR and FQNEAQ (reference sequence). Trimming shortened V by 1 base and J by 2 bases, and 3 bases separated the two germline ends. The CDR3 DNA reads TGTGCCAGCAGCTTAGGTACCTACAATGAGCAGTTCTTC. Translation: CASSLGTYNEQFF.

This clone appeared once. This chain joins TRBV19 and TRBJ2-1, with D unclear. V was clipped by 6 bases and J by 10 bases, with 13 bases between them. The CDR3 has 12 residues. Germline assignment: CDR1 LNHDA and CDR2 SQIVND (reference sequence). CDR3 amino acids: CASSLLSSEQFF. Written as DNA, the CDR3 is TGTGCCAGTAGCTTGTTGTCTTCGGAGCAGTTCTTC.

DNA of the CDR3: TGTGCCAGCGGCGGAAAAGAAACAATGAACACTGAAGCTTTCTTT. It codes for CASGGKETMNTEAFF. The chain uses TRBV21-1 and TRBJ1-1. TRBV21-1 is recorded as a pseudogene. The CDR3 is 15 amino acids.

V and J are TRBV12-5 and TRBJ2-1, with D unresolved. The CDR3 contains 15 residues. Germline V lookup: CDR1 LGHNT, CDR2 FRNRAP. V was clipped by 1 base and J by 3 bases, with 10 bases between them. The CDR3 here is CASGLALRDYNEQFF. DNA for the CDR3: TGTGCTAGTGGTTTGGCCCTTAGAGACTACAATGAGCAGTTCTTC.

The CDR3 bases are TGCGCCAGCACCGGGCAGGGGGGTAACTATGGCTACACCTTC. Amino acid sequence: CASTGQGGNYGYTF. The chain recombines TRBV5-1 with TRBJ1-2; TRBD1 matches at 7 bases. The CDR3 is 14 amino acids. The germline V gene has CDR1 SGHRS and CDR2 YFSETQ. V gave up 6 bases and J gave up 1 base; unmatched junction bases: 6.

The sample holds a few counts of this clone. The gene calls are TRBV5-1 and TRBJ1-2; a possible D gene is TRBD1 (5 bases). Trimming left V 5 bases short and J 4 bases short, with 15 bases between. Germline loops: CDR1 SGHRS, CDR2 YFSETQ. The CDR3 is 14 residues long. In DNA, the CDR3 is TGCGCCAGCAGGGCGTCGGGGGTACTCTATGGCTACACCTTC. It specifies CASRASGVLYGYTF.

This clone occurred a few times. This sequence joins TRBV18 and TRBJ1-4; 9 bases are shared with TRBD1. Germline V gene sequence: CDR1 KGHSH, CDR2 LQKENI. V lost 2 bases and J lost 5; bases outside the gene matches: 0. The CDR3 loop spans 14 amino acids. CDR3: CASSPGTGNEKLFF. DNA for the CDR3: TGTGCCAGCTCACCAGGGACAGGGAATGAAAAACTGTTTTTT.